This T cell receptor (beta chain) was sequenced during a study of response to subunit inactivated influenza vaccine (dated by TCRdb to the late 2010s). In terms of the full investigation: To follow how T cells responded to a trivalent subunit inactivated influenza vaccine, the researchers relied on deep quantitative profiling of the T cell receptor repertoire.

Per the germline V gene (reference sequence), LGHDT is the CDR1 and YNNKEL is the CDR2. The CDR3 contains 14 residues, cysteine and phenylalanine counted. Just the 42-base CDR3 DNA is kept, in frame starting at base 1. Between the V and J ends, shortened by 4 bases and 2 bases respectively, the junction contains 12 bases. Library preparation was by RT-PCR. TCRdb names Illumina HiSeq 2500 as the instrument used. TCRdb trimmed public reads at Q25 via fastp, called clones via MiXCR and kept in-frame beta chains. When rows share a CDR3 protein, they turn into one entry using the most common DNA and genes. Here the sample has about 500,000 distinct CDR3 sequences; more than 15% occur a single time. The biggest ten clones account for around 3% of the sample. Notes on this clonotype: Its recognized antigen is unknown. No per-base quality is available; no much larger clone lies one base away.

The paper as a whole reports these results and caveats: It was suggested by the authors that each seasonal influenza vaccination may recruit only a limited number of new T cells.

The receptor chain draws on TRBV3-1 and TRBJ2-7; the D segment is perhaps TRBD1 or TRBD2, each sharing 6 matched bases. The sequences come from CD4+ T cells sorted from PBMCs, collected roughly 24 months after vaccination. This clonotype originated in a man aged 50-75 years who received an inactivated influenza vaccine. Donor details come from another sample of the same person, matched by shared clones. The CDR3 has the sequence CASSPWGAAYEQYF. The base sequence is TGTGCCAGCAGCCCATGGGGGGCCGCCTACGAGCAGTACTTC.